One T cell receptor (beta chain) is described in this entry. V lost 5 bases, J lost 11 bases, and 9 bases stayed unmatched. The germline V gene encodes CDR1 SGHTA and CDR2 FQGNSA. The CDR3 has 14 residues. The data were taken from a study of blood T cell repertoires in COVID-19. About the study: Some COVID-19 samples were acute and others convalescent; all came from the United States, Italy and Spain. T cells, B-cell-depleted T cells, or PBMCs supplied cDNA or gDNA.

Authors' analysis steps: Estimation of nucleated cell counts was performed using reference gene primer amplification. Only in-frame clones appear in the TCRdb table, and some are missing; sequencing was by immunoSEQ multiplex PCR. V and J calls and clone size are given by that table; D and trimming were obtained from the DNA. This repertoire shows about 130,000 clones, roughly three quarters found once; its top ten account for 1.5% to 2%. This rearrangement joins TRBV7-2 to TRBJ2-3, with 11 nucleotides matching TRBD2. Sequencing input: peripheral blood. The source is an older woman with acute or convalescent COVID-19. CDR3 amino acids: CASSQTSGDLVQYF. DNA of the CDR3: TGTGCCAGCAGCCAGACTAGCGGGGACTTGGTGCAGTATTTT. The variable domain in full, completed from reference TRBV7-2 and TRBJ2-3, reads GAGVSQSPSNKVTEKGKDVELRCDPISGHTALYWYRQSLGQGLEFLIYFQGNSAPDKSGLPSDRFSAERTGGSVSTLTIQRTQQEDSAVYLCASSQTSGDLVQYFGPGTRLTVL.